The 12 T cell receptor beta chains presented below share a single source sample, sequenced in a study of Graves' ophthalmopathy and Graves' hyperthyroidism. The TCR beta CDR3 regions underwent amplification from RNA transcripts. An initial RT-PCR round employing HTBI primers preceded a second-round multiplex PCR. TCRdb re-called the multiplex PCR reads through MiXCR, storing one row per CDR3 protein. The table shows roughly 500,000 distinct CDR3 sequences, with approximately 15% occurring only once. Material: blood. The receptor set was obtained from a woman in her 30s with Graves' ophthalmopathy.

This clonotype was counted many times. This may arise from a read error, as a much more abundant clone is one base away. J is TRBJ2-7 and V is TRBV12-3 or TRBV12-4; 10 bases are a match to TRBD2. The length of the CDR3 is 16 residues. With V trimmed by 6 bases and J by 2 bases, 10 bases remained unmatched. CDR3 sequence: CASRGPAGGPTYEQYF. For the CDR3, the DNA is TGTGCCAGCAGGGGACCAGCGGGAGGGCCCACCTACGAGCAGTACTTC.

This clonotype was recorded at least ten times. The V call is TRBV20-1, the J call TRBJ2-7; tentative D call: TRBD1 (5 bases). The CDR3 contains 15 residues. Germline V gives CDR1 DFQATT, CDR2 SNEGSKA (reference sequence). V was shortened by 6 bases and J by 0 bases, with 18 bases between the two germline ends. CDR3 sequence reads: CSAKTRGRSSYEQYF. The CDR3 region has the DNA TGCAGTGCGAAGACAAGGGGTAGAAGCTCCTACGAGCAGTACTTC.

This clonotype was counted ten times or more. This sequence joins TRBV20-1 and TRBJ2-7; 10 bases are a match to TRBD1. The CDR3 length is 13 residues. V lost 6 bases, J lost 5 bases, and 7 bases stayed unmatched. Germline V gene data show CDR1 as DFQATT and CDR2 as SNEGSKA (reference sequence). CDR3 nucleotide sequence: TGCAGTGCCCTTGGACAGGGGGACCACGAGCAGTACTTC. Translation gives CSALGQGDHEQYF.

This clonotype came up many times. The chain carries TRBV6-1 and TRBJ1-2; 8 bases agree with TRBD1. The CDR3 has 13 residues. Germline values: CDR1 MNHNS, CDR2 SASEGT. After removal of 4 bases from V and 6 bases from J, the junction contained 4 bases not matched to a gene. CDR3 in amino acids: CASSGQGHDGYTF. CDR3 sequence (DNA): TGTGCCAGCAGTGGACAGGGGCACGATGGCTACACCTTC.

This clonotype was seen at least ten times. The chain uses TRBV20-1 and TRBJ1-2; D unclear. CDR1 and CDR2 (germline): DFQATT, SNEGSKA (reference sequence). Trimming took 1 base from V and 2 from J, leaving 11 bases between them. The CDR3 is 14 residues long. The CDR3: CSARVRAANYGYTF. CDR3 in DNA: TGCAGTGCTAGAGTCCGGGCCGCAAACTATGGCTACACCTTC.

This clonotype was recorded many times. V and J are TRBV12-3 or TRBV12-4 and TRBJ1-1; the D gene is possibly TRBD1 (6 bases). The CDR3 length is 13 residues. Trimming removed 7 bases from V and 4 bases from J, with 13 bases in between. Here the CDR3 DNA reads TGTGCCAGCAAGAGGGGGGTATTCACTGAAGCTTTCTTT. Residues: CASKRGVFTEAFF.

Many counts were recorded for this clonotype. J is TRBJ1-1 and V is TRBV6-5, with a weak D call TRBD1 (6 bases). The germline V and J ends were trimmed by 2 bases and 7 bases, with 20 bases remaining between them. The germline V gene encodes CDR1 MNHEY and CDR2 SVGAGI. CDR3 length equals 16 residues. CDR3 sequence (DNA): TGTGCCAGCAGTTACCGATTCGGCAGGGGTATCAGTGAAGCTTTCTTT. This codes for CASSYRFGRGISEAFF.

This clonotype was picked up many times. V is TRBV10-2 and J is TRBJ1-1; tentatively, D is TRBD1 (5 bases). CDR1 and CDR2 from the germline V gene are WSHSY and SAAADI. Trimming shortened V by 3 bases and J by 0 bases, and 17 bases separated the two germline ends. The CDR3 covers 17 residues. The CDR3 spells CASSEPSPGPMNTEAFF. The CDR3 DNA is TGCGCCAGCAGTGAACCCTCCCCGGGACCCATGAACACTGAAGCTTTCTTT.

The chain combines TRBV4-1 with TRBJ2-2; 9 bases fit TRBD1. CDR1 MGHRA and CDR2 YSYEKL come from the germline V gene. J gave up 7 bases and V 1 base, and 10 bases lay outside the gene matches. This CDR3 has 17 residues. Here the CDR3 reads CASSQGLTGGKVGELFF. The CDR3 DNA follows: TGCGCCAGCAGCCAAGGACTAACAGGGGGCAAAGTCGGGGAGCTGTTTTTT.

This rearrangement joins TRBV11-2 to TRBJ1-1; D may be TRBD1 (5 bases). Deletions cut 5 bases from V and 1 base from J, with 17 bases between. The CDR3 runs 16 residues. CDR1 and CDR2 (germline): SGHAT, FQNNGV. CDR3 sequence: CASSRRQRGQNTEAFF. CDR3 nucleotide sequence: TGTGCCAGCAGCCGTAGACAGAGGGGCCAGAACACTGAAGCTTTCTTT.

The sample holds many counts of this clonotype. At one of its ends the junction is not consistent with the germline gene, which may arise from a read error. This chain links TRBV4-2 with TRBJ1-1; D is possibly TRBD1 (6 bases). The CDR3 contains 15 residues. From germline, CDR1 is LGHNA and CDR2 YNFKEQ. CDR3 DNA: TGTGCCAGCAGCCAATCGACAGGATATAACACTGAAGCTCTCTTT. Its translation: CASSQSTGYNTEALF.

This clonotype was recorded at least ten times. J is TRBJ2-5 and V is TRBV6-1, with D hard to call. The CDR3 has 13 amino acids. Trimming stripped 0 bases from V and 5 bases from J, with 7 bases between. Looked up from germline, CDR1 is MNHNS and CDR2 is SASEGT. CDR3 DNA sequence: TGTGCCAGCAGTGAAGCTGGGTCGGAGACCCAGTACTTC. Protein sequence: CASSEAGSETQYF.